Each of the 6 T cell receptor beta chains below was sequenced from the same sample in a study of blood T cell repertoires in COVID-19. Measured with immunoSEQ multiplex PCR; TCRdb has only the in-frame clones, and not every one. The top ten clones hold approximately 9.4% of a sample with under 200,000 clones, approximately 85% of them seen once. The sequencing input was peripheral blood. The receptors stem from a woman at least 80 years old with acute or convalescent COVID-19.

The J gene is TRBJ2-3, the V gene TRBV7-7; TRBD2 aligns across 11 bases. This CDR3 region has 14 residues. J was trimmed by 5 bases and V by 5 bases; bases with no gene match: 3. Germline assignment: CDR1 SSHAT and CDR2 FNYEAQ (reference sequence). The CDR3 sequence is CASSPGTSGDTQYF. The DNA for the CDR3 is TGTGCCAGCAGCCCTGGGACTAGCGGAGATACGCAGTATTTT. Full variable domain (outside the CDR3, taken from reference TRBV7-7 and TRBJ2-3): GAGVSQSPRYKVTKRGQDVTLRCDPISSHATLYWYQQALGQGPEFLTYFNYEAQPDKSGLPSDRFSAERPEGSISTLTIQRTEQRDSAMYRCASSPGTSGDTQYFGPGTRLTVL.

The rearrangement joins TRBV5-1 to TRBJ1-1, with TRBD1 identical over 9 bases. The V segment lost 3 bases and the J segment 5 bases; nucleotides outside the gene matches: 2. The CDR3 length is 13 residues. CDR1 is SGHRS, CDR2 YFSETQ, per germline. The DNA for the CDR3 is TGCGCCAGCAGCTCGGGACAGGGAACTGAAGCTTTCTTT. This codes for CASSSGQGTEAFF.

This clone was picked up a small number of times. The chain employs TRBV7-2 and TRBJ2-5; D possibly corresponds to TRBD2 (5 bases). The CDR3 extends over 16 amino acids. The V end was cut by 4 bases, the J end by 5 bases, with 20 bases between. Germline assignment: CDR1 SGHTA and CDR2 FQGNSA. DNA of the CDR3: TGTGCCAGCAGCTCCGGGATAGCGCGGAGGAGTGAGACCCAGTACTTC. This codes for CASSSGIARRSETQYF.

The chain links TRBV6-5 to TRBJ2-7; 7 positions agree with TRBD2. The germline CDR1 and CDR2 sequences are MNHEY and SVGAGI. Trimming took 11 bases from V and 13 from J; bases not matched to a gene: 11. The CDR3 loop spans 10 amino acids. DNA for the CDR3: TGTGCCCGCCTGTCGGGACTATTTTACTTC. Its translation is CARLSGLFYF.

This chain uses TRBV5-1 with TRBJ2-7, with 7 bases that match TRBD2. J lost 2 bases, V lost 3 bases, and 11 bases had no gene match. The germline gives CDR1 SGHRS, CDR2 YFSETQ. The CDR3 covers 16 residues. The DNA of the CDR3 is TGCGCCAGCAGCTCCCGATTGACTAGCCGAACCTACGAGCAGTACTTC. As protein: CASSSRLTSRTYEQYF.

Details on this clone: The junction departs from the called germline gene at one end, perhaps through a read error. The chain couples TRBV6-1 to TRBJ2-7; tentative D call: TRBD2 (6 bases). Germline V gives CDR1 MNHNS, CDR2 SASEGT. CDR3 length: 16 amino acids. In nucleotides, the CDR3 is TGTGCCAGCAGGGAAGCCGTGGGGGGAGGCCCCTACGAGCAGTACTTC. It specifies CASREAVGGGPYEQYF.